This T cell receptor beta chain was identified in a study of blood T cell repertoires in COVID-19. Trimming shortened V by 8 bases and J by 2 bases, and 10 bases separated the two germline ends. The CDR3 is made up of 12 amino acids. Germline loops: CDR1 LNHDA, CDR2 SQIVND (reference sequence). The data were produced by immunoSEQ multiplex PCR, yet TCRdb's version contains in-frame clones alone and is incomplete. Here the sample spans about 420,000 clones, 70% to 90% being singletons. This TCR derives from a young man with COVID-19, enrolled during active disease. The J gene is TRBJ2-7, the V gene TRBV19; D not certain. Material for sequencing was peripheral blood. The CDR3 spells CASAGGPYEQYF. The CDR3 DNA reads as TGTGCCAGTGCAGGTGGTCCCTACGAGCAGTACTTC. Combining the CDR3 with reference TRBV19 and TRBJ2-7 gives the whole variable domain DGGITQSPKYLFRKEGQNVTLSCEQNLNHDAMYWYRQDPGQGLRLIYYSQIVNDFQKGDIAEGYSVSREKKESFPLTVTSAQKNPTAFYLCASAGGPYEQYFGPGTRLTVT.